This T cell receptor beta chain originates from a study of cytomegalovirus exposure and HLA in healthy donors. A remark on this clone: Its matching antigen is unknown.

Study-level findings and limits: Cytomegalovirus-associated status was assigned to around 160 TCR beta chains.

Here immunoSEQ multiplex PCR was the method, and the copy in TCRdb shows in-frame clones only, minus some. The sample lists 250,000 to 400,000 clones, roughly 87% occurring once. The germline gives CDR1 LGHNA, CDR2 YSLEER. V was pared by 0 bases and J by 0 bases, with 11 bases of the junction left unmatched. The CDR3 length is 19 residues. This TCR was sampled from a man aged 25-45 years in good health and CMV-seronegative. Input material: PBMCs. The gene calls are TRBV4-3 and TRBJ1-3; 7 bases are a match to TRBD1. For the CDR3, the DNA is TGCGCCAGCAGCCAAGAGAGGGACAGCCACTACGTCTCTGGAAACACCATATATTTT. This encodes CASSQERDSHYVSGNTIYF.